The present T cell receptor beta chain was sequenced within a study of blood T cell repertoires in COVID-19. Produced via immunoSEQ multiplex PCR; TCRdb's table is partial and in-frame only. Of 140,000 to 150,000 clones listed, about 85% were seen once; the top ten hold 6.2%. Germline lookup yields CDR1 KGHSH and CDR2 LQKENI. CDR3 length: 17 residues. The ends lost 4 bases at V and 1 base at J; junction bases unmatched: 3. Cohort 3 donors counted as recovered after two negative PCRs, clearance, or resolved symptoms. The rearrangement uses TRBV18 and TRBJ1-6; 11 positions match TRBD1. This receptor was identified in a woman between 35 and 50 years old who had recovered from COVID-19. Specimen: PBMCs or T cells enriched from blood (not recorded which). The CDR3 here is CASSLGQGASYNSPLHF. Written as DNA, the CDR3 is TGTGCCAGCTCACTAGGACAGGGGGCATCCTATAATTCACCCCTCCACTTT.